This entry lists 28 T cell receptor beta chains sequenced from one sample in a study of CD8 T cells in ankylosing spondylitis (dated by TCRdb to about 2017). The library was produced with 5' RACE. Sequencing instrument: Illumina HiSeq 2500. TCRdb trimmed public reads at Q25 via fastp, called clones via MiXCR and kept in-frame beta chains. Every entry covers one CDR3 protein and lists the most common genes and DNA from its rows. The table for this sample lists 80,000 to 100,000 distinct CDR3 sequences; roughly 8% of them were counted only once. Nearly 10% of the sample lies in the top ten. The sequencing sample was made of blood, either unsorted or a sorted T cell fraction (not recorded which). The receptors stem from a male donor with ankylosing spondylitis or in good health (not recorded which).

The chain links TRBV27 to TRBJ2-3, with 8 bases aligning to TRBD2. The ends lost 5 bases at V and 2 bases at J; junction bases unmatched: 12. Germline CDR1 is MNHEY and CDR2 is SMNVEV (reference sequence). The CDR3 runs 17 residues. The CDR3 is CASSPRWGRGATDTQYF. The CDR3 bases are TGTGCCAGCAGTCCACGGTGGGGGCGGGGGGCCACAGATACGCAGTATTTT.

This clonotype occurred many times. The chain combines TRBV20-1 with TRBJ2-7, with 8 bases identical to TRBD2. Germline lookup yields CDR1 DFQATT and CDR2 SNEGSKA (reference sequence). The CDR3 has 12 residues. V shed 3 bases and J 3 bases; nucleotides not matched to a gene: 1. The CDR3 coding sequence is TGCAGTGCTAGCGGGGGGGACTACGAGCAGTACTTC. It codes for CSASGGDYEQYF.

The sample holds many counts of this clonotype. The chain recombines TRBV15 with TRBJ2-5; D gene unclear. Per the germline V gene, CDR1 is LNHNV and CDR2 is YYDKDF (reference sequence). V shed 0 bases and J shed 5 bases, with 4 bases lying between them. This CDR3 comprises 12 residues. The CDR3 nucleotides are TGTGCCACCAGCAGAGATCGGGAGACCCAGTACTTC. It specifies CATSRDRETQYF.

At least ten counts were recorded for this clonotype. The rearrangement uses TRBV7-9 and TRBJ1-2; 8 bases are a match to TRBD1. This CDR3 region has 15 residues. V lost 4 bases, J lost 4 bases, and 8 bases stayed unmatched. The germline gives CDR1 SEHNR, CDR2 FQNEAQ (reference sequence). CDR3 coding DNA: TGTGCCAGCAGCTCAGGGGGCCAGTCTCCCTATGGCTACACCTTC. Translating it yields CASSSGGQSPYGYTF.

This clonotype was seen repeatedly, ten times or more. The rearrangement joins TRBV5-1 to TRBJ2-1; 8 positions match TRBD1. There are 18 residues in the CDR3. Germline lookup yields CDR1 SGHRS and CDR2 YFSETQ. With V trimmed by 3 bases and J by 0 bases, 11 bases remained unmatched. CDR3: CASSSQGALFYSYNEQFF. The CDR3 bases are TGCGCCAGCAGCTCCCAGGGGGCCCTTTTCTACTCCTACAATGAGCAGTTCTTC.

This clonotype was counted ten times or more. The chain has TRBV29-1 and TRBJ2-7; D remains ambiguous. This CDR3 is built from 12 residues. CDR1 SQVTM and CDR2 ANQGSEA come from the germline V gene. The V end lost 2 bases, the J end lost 5 bases, and 10 bases lay between the germline ends. This CDR3 is CSVERAVDEQYF. CDR3 coding DNA: TGCAGCGTTGAACGGGCGGTAGACGAGCAGTACTTC.

In this sample, this clonotype turned up many times. The chain employs TRBV4-3 and TRBJ2-5; a possible D gene is TRBD2 (6 bases). The germline CDR1 and CDR2 sequences are LGHNA and YSLEER. The CDR3 runs to 16 residues. Trimming took 0 bases from V and 1 from J, leaving 12 bases between them. CDR3 DNA sequence: TGCGCCAGCAGCCAAGATCGGCGGGGTATCCAAGAGACCCAGTACTTC. It codes for CASSQDRRGIQETQYF.

The chain joins TRBV20-1 to TRBJ2-7; 7 bases map to TRBD2. With 5 bases clipped from V and 4 bases from J, the junction kept 5 bases outside the gene matches. The CDR3 length is 12 residues. Germline values: CDR1 DFQATT, CDR2 SNEGSKA (reference sequence). CDR3 region: CSASRLAYEQYF. CDR3 nucleotide sequence: TGCAGTGCTTCCCGACTAGCTTACGAGCAGTACTTC.

In its sample, this clonotype was seen many times. The V gene is TRBV14, the J gene TRBJ2-1; D gene ambiguous. The V and J ends lost 3 bases and 7 bases respectively, with 13 bases between them. CDR3 length: 14 amino acids. CDR1 SGHDN and CDR2 FVKESK come from the germline V gene. The CDR3 loop reads CASSQEAILNEQFF. The CDR3 DNA is TGTGCCAGCAGCCAGGAAGCAATATTAAATGAGCAGTTCTTC.

This clonotype was detected many times. This sequence joins TRBV27 and TRBJ2-7, with 7 positions matching TRBD2. Germline-derived CDR1 and CDR2 are MNHEY and SMNVEV (reference sequence). The ends lost 5 bases at V and 6 bases at J; junction bases unmatched: 7. CDR3 length equals 13 residues. The CDR3 is CASSPGLGVEQYF. In DNA, the CDR3 is TGTGCCAGCAGTCCCGGACTAGGAGTCGAGCAGTACTTC.

The table lists this clonotype with a few counts. The rearrangement uses TRBV7-9 and TRBJ1-6; unclear D gene. V lost 1 base, J lost 8 bases, and 9 bases lay in between. The CDR3 loop spans 14 amino acids. The germline gives CDR1 SEHNR, CDR2 FQNEAQ (reference sequence). Here the CDR3 reads CASSLEGGDSPLHF. In DNA form, the CDR3 reads TGTGCCAGCAGCTTAGAGGGAGGAGATTCACCCCTCCACTTT. Complete variable domain (other parts from reference TRBV7-9 and TRBJ1-6): DTGVSQNPRHKITKRGQNVTFRCDPISEHNRLYWYRQTLGQGPEFLTYFQNEAQLEKSRLLSDRFSAERPKGSFSTLEIQRTEQGDSAMYLCASSLEGGDSPLHFGNGTRLTVT.

This clonotype was detected ten times or more. The chain links TRBV7-9 to TRBJ2-1; a possible D gene is TRBD2 (5 bases). The ends were cut back, 6 bases at V and 8 bases at J, with 11 bases in the middle. The V gene's germline CDR1 is SEHNR and CDR2 FQNEAQ (reference sequence). The CDR3 has 12 residues. The CDR3 is CASSHLGDEQFF. CDR3 DNA sequence: TGTGCCAGCAGTCATCTCGGGGATGAGCAGTTCTTC. The whole variable domain, filled in from reference TRBV7-9 and TRBJ2-1, reads DTGVSQNPRHKITKRGQNVTFRCDPISEHNRLYWYRQTLGQGPEFLTYFQNEAQLEKSRLLSDRFSAERPKGSFSTLEIQRTEQGDSAMYLCASSHLGDEQFFGPGTRLTVL.

The chain is built from TRBV29-1 and TRBJ2-5, with 11 bases matching TRBD2. V dropped 3 bases and J dropped 2; count of bases not matched to a gene: 2. The CDR3 runs to 14 residues. In germline, CDR1 is SQVTM, CDR2 ANQGSEA. The chain's CDR3 is CSVEGLAEQETQYF. CDR3 nucleotides: TGCAGCGTTGAGGGACTAGCGGAGCAAGAGACCCAGTACTTC.

This clonotype appeared many times. The V and J genes are TRBV6-4 and TRBJ2-5; D remains ambiguous. Germline V lookup: CDR1 MRHNA, CDR2 SNTAGT. This CDR3 region has 14 residues. V lost 8 bases and J 1 base, leaving 14 bases between the germline ends. CDR3 in amino acids: CASEVSPGQETQYF. In DNA, the CDR3 is TGTGCCAGCGAAGTGAGTCCCGGCCAAGAGACCCAGTACTTC.

This clonotype was observed a handful of times. The limits of the CDR3 on the DNA are not certain, so only TCRdb's listed CDR3 is given. This chain links TRBV29-1 with TRBJ2-7; the DNA was not compared with TRBD1, the D call given in the table. The CDR3 is 12 amino acids long, termini counted. Germline CDR1 and CDR2: SQVTM and ANQGSEA. The CDR3 reads CSVGFGQGARYF.

V usage is TRBV5-6 and J usage is TRBJ2-3, with 11 bases that match TRBD2. Germline CDR1 is SGHDT and CDR2 is YYEEEE. Trimming at V came to 4 bases and at J to 7 bases, leaving 5 bases not matched to a gene. This CDR3 has 14 amino acids. Written as DNA, the CDR3 is TGTGCCAGCAGCGGGACTAGCGGAACCAATACGCAGTATTTT. It codes for CASSGTSGTNTQYF. The whole variable domain, remainder taken from reference TRBV5-6 and TRBJ2-3, is DAGVTQSPTHLIKTRGQQVTLRCSPKSGHDTVSWYQQALGQGPQFIFQYYEEEERQRGNFPDRFSGHQFPNYSSELNVNALLLGDSALYLCASSGTSGTNTQYFGPGTRLTVL.

Concerning this clonotype itself: With a much larger clone just one base away, this may be a read error. The gene calls are TRBV2 and TRBJ2-7; a possible D gene is TRBD1 (6 bases). This CDR3 region has 15 residues. Germline V lookup: CDR1 SNHLY, CDR2 FYNNEI. The CDR3 reads CASSPPDSNSYEQCF. In nucleotides, the CDR3 is TGTGCCAGCAGCCCCCCGGACAGCAATTCCTACGAGCAGTGCTTC. The variable domain in full, completed from reference TRBV2 and TRBJ2-7, reads EPEVTQTPSHQVTQMGQEVILRCVPISNHLYFYWYRQILGQKVEFLVSFYNNEISEKSEIFDDQFSVERPDGSNFTLKIRSTKLEDSAMYFCASSPPDSNSYEQCFGPGTRLTVT.

The table lists this clonotype with many counts. The chain links TRBV20-1 to TRBJ2-3; 9 positions match TRBD2. The V segment lost 0 bases and the J segment 6 bases; nucleotides outside the gene matches: 10. CDR1 and CDR2 (germline): DFQATT, SNEGSKA (reference sequence). This CDR3 is built from 16 residues. The CDR3 region is CSARDSGTSTLDTQYF. CDR3 coding DNA: TGCAGTGCTAGAGATTCGGGGACTAGCACCCTGGATACGCAGTATTTT.

This clonotype has a count of ten or more. The chain combines TRBV24-1 with TRBJ1-2; 7 nucleotides line up with TRBD1. CDR1 is KGHDR and CDR2 is SFDVKD in the germline V gene. This CDR3 has 16 amino acids. Losses at the gene ends were 2 bases for V and 3 bases for J; bases not matched to a gene: 8. The chain's CDR3 is CATSDSRDRADYGYTF. Here the CDR3 DNA reads TGTGCCACCAGTGATTCCCGAGACAGGGCCGACTATGGCTACACCTTC.

At least ten counts were recorded for this clonotype. The chain links TRBV11-2 to TRBJ2-1; 7 bases are a match to TRBD1. This CDR3 has 15 amino acids. The ends lost 3 bases at V and 6 bases at J; junction bases unmatched: 8. Germline values: CDR1 SGHAT, CDR2 FQNNGV. The CDR3 nucleotides are TGTGCCAGCAGCTTTAACGCGGCAGGGGGCAATGAGCAGTTCTTC. This encodes CASSFNAAGGNEQFF. Together with reference TRBV11-2 and TRBJ2-1, the CDR3 gives the full variable domain: EAGVAQSPRYKIIEKRQSVAFWCNPISGHATLYWYQQILGQGPKLLIQFQNNGVVDDSQLPKDRFSAERLKGVDSTLKIQPAKLEDSAVYLCASSFNAAGGNEQFFGPGTRLTVL.

This clonotype turned up a few times. This chain links TRBV28 with TRBJ2-7; 8 bases line up with TRBD1. This CDR3 spans 14 amino acids. The ends lost 6 bases at V and 4 bases at J; junction bases unmatched: 8. CDR1 and CDR2 from the germline V gene are MDHEN and SYDVKM. Here the CDR3 DNA reads TGTGCCAGCAGGATGTCAGGGGGCGAATACGAGCAGTACTTC. Its protein product is CASRMSGGEYEQYF. Together with reference TRBV28 and TRBJ2-7, the CDR3 gives the full variable domain: DVKVTQSSRYLVKRTGEKVFLECVQDMDHENMFWYRQDPGLGLRLIYFSYDVKMKEKGDIPEGYSVSREKKERFSLILESASTNQTSMYLCASRMSGGEYEQYFGPGTRLTVT.

This clonotype has at least ten counts. The V gene is TRBV29-1, the J gene TRBJ2-1; 8 bases map to TRBD2. Germline-derived CDR1 and CDR2 are SQVTM and ANQGSEA. CDR3 length: 17 residues. V shed 4 bases and J 0 bases; nucleotides not matched to a gene: 11. For the CDR3, the DNA is TGCAGCGTTGTCGCGCTAGCGGGCTATAGCTCCTACAATGAGCAGTTCTTC. This sequence encodes CSVVALAGYSSYNEQFF.

The chain combines TRBV10-3 with TRBJ2-7; 10 bases are a match to TRBD1. Unmatched junction bases numbered 6, after V lost 8 bases and J lost 5 bases. Germline CDR1 is ENHRY and CDR2 is SYGVKD. This CDR3 region has 13 residues. The CDR3 DNA reads as TGTGCCATCCGGGGACAGGGGTCCCACGAGCAGTACTTC. Protein: CAIRGQGSHEQYF.

This clonotype was seen ten or more times. The rearrangement links TRBV4-1 to TRBJ1-5, with D uncertain. This CDR3 region has 16 residues. The V and J ends lost 1 base and 6 bases respectively, with 16 bases between them. The V gene's germline CDR1 is MGHRA and CDR2 YSYEKL. The CDR3 sequence: CASSQVRKPVCQPQHF. DNA for the CDR3: TGCGCCAGCAGCCAAGTCCGAAAGCCGGTTTGTCAGCCCCAGCATTTT.

In its sample, this clonotype was seen many times. The chain has TRBV20-1 and TRBJ2-1; TRBD2 matches at 15 bases. This CDR3 has 15 amino acids. The V segment lost 3 bases and the J segment 5 bases; nucleotides outside the gene matches: 2. In germline, CDR1 is DFQATT, CDR2 SNEGSKA (reference sequence). The CDR3 coding sequence is TGCAGTGCTAGGGGACTAGCGGGGGGCCACAATGAGCAGTTCTTC. Protein product: CSARGLAGGHNEQFF.

This clonotype was seen many times. The CDR3 region has the DNA TGCGCCAGCAGCCAAGTCCTAGCGGGACGGGAAGAGACCCAGTACTTC. Protein product: CASSQVLAGREETQYF. The chain is built from TRBV4-3 and TRBJ2-5; 9 positions agree with TRBD2. After removal of 1 base from V and 3 bases from J, the junction contained 6 bases not matched to a gene. Germline V lookup: CDR1 LGHNA, CDR2 YSLEER. The CDR3 has 16 residues.

Many counts were recorded for this clonotype. The rearrangement links TRBV19 to TRBJ1-1; D unclear. The V end was cut by 6 bases, the J end by 1 base, with 15 bases between. The CDR3 spans 15 residues. CDR1 and CDR2 from the germline V gene are LNHDA and SQIVND (reference sequence). The CDR3 DNA is TGTGCCAGTAGAGGCAGCGGGAACTCGAACACTGAAGCTTTCTTT. As protein: CASRGSGNSNTEAFF.

The chain uses TRBV12-3 or TRBV12-4 and TRBJ2-7; D remains ambiguous. V lost 5 bases, J lost 3 bases, and 14 bases lay in between. The CDR3 spans 14 residues. CDR3 residues: CASSPSGLVYEQYF. The CDR3 DNA follows: TGTGCCAGCAGTCCCTCGGGTCTGGTCTACGAGCAGTACTTC.